The entry below describes one T cell receptor (beta chain). Its antigen is currently unknown. This entry belongs to a study of memory CD4+ T cells and cytomegalovirus serostatus. Study-level background: Donors were healthy Belgian adults, under ten CMV seropositive and 24 seronegative.

Study-level findings and limits: Median bootstrapped AUC for CMV status was about 0.95 originally, approximately 0.91 US-trained. CD4+ memory repertoires contained about 40% of the roughly 160 reported CMV TCRbeta sequences. Suggested: most of the CMV-linked TCR signature lies in CD4+ memory cells.

Single viable CD3+CD4+CD8-CD45RO+ cells were sorted as the memory CD4+ T cells. Clones were read by immunoSEQ multiplex PCR, and TCRdb kept only the in-frame ones, dropping some. The sample shows 56,000 or so clones, around 78% of them seen only once. The sequencing sample was made of memory CD4+ T cells from blood. The sequence was obtained from an adult in good health and CMV-seronegative.

CDR3 in DNA: TGTGCCAGCAGTGAGACGCCCTACAGCTCACAGTACTTC. It is translated as CASSETPYSSQYF. This rearrangement joins TRBV2 to TRBJ2-7; D gene ambiguous. The ends were cut back, 3 bases at V and 10 bases at J, with 16 bases in the middle. The CDR3 contains 13 residues. Germline V gene lookup returns CDR1 SNHLY and CDR2 FYNNEI.